Listed below are T cell receptor beta chains from one sample, sequenced in a study of response to subunit inactivated influenza vaccine. TCRdb fed the RT-PCR reads into MiXCR, producing one record per CDR3 protein. The sample holds about 160,000 distinct CDR3 sequences, roughly a tenth seen once. The sequences come from non-naive T cells sorted from PBMCs, collected 45 days after vaccination. These receptors all come from a middle-aged man who received an inactivated influenza vaccine. CDR3s include the opening cysteine and the closing phenylalanine or tryptophan. A D gene is named only where the DNA matches it firmly. The size entry is marked missing in some rows and otherwise reads once, few, many or a size class.

d_call	clone_size	v_call	j_call	cdr3_aa	cdr3_nt
NA	few	TRBV11-2	TRBJ2-3	CASSSRSADTQYF	TGTGCCAGCAGCTCCCGGTCAGCAGATACGCAGTATTTT
NA	few	TRBV16	TRBJ1-4	CASSQTQGKGEKLFF	TGTGCCAGCAGCCAGACTCAGGGGAAGGGTGAAAAACTGTTTTTT
TRBD1	NA	TRBV28	TRBJ1-1	CASSLRQGVAFF	TGTGCCAGCAGTTTACGGCAGGGGGTTGCTTTCTTT
TRBD1	many	TRBV11-2	TRBJ2-7	CASSRRGQGTYEQYF	TGTGCCAGCAGCCGGCGTGGACAGGGGACCTACGAGCAGTACTTC
TRBD2	few	TRBV10-1	TRBJ2-1	CASRPSSGCYNEQFF	TGCGCCAGCAGACCCTCTAGCGGGTGCTACAATGAGCAGTTCTTC
NA	NA	TRBV12-3/TRBV12-4	TRBJ2-3	CASRPNRADTQYF	TGTGCCAGCAGACCCAACAGGGCAGATACGCAGTATTTT
NA	NA	TRBV6-5	TRBJ2-2	CASSYRGVSGELFF	TGTGCCAGCAGTTACCGGGGCGTCTCCGGGGAGCTGTTTTTT
NA	NA	TRBV6-5	TRBJ2-5	CASSSHHSGQETQYF	TGTGCCAGCAGTTCCCATCATTCAGGGCAAGAGACCCAGTACTTC
TRBD1	NA	TRBV27	TRBJ1-6	CASSLRTGGNSPLHF	TGTGCCAGCAGTTTACGGACAGGGGGAAATTCACCCCTCCACTTT
TRBD2	NA	TRBV7-2	TRBJ2-3	CASSFSAGTSGTDTQYF	TGTGCCAGCAGCTTCTCTGCCGGGACTAGCGGCACAGATACGCAGTATTTT
NA	NA	TRBV4-3	TRBJ2-2	CASSQEPGQNTGELFF	TGCGCCAGCAGCCAAGAGCCGGGACAGAACACCGGGGAGCTGTTTTTT
NA	many	TRBV7-2	TRBJ1-2	CASSNTGYGYTF	TGTGCCAGCAGCAACACAGGGTATGGCTACACCTTC